This T cell receptor beta chain was documented in a study of blood T cell repertoires in COVID-19. Study-wide context: Acute-phase and convalescent COVID-19 samples originated in the United States, Italy and Spain. T cells, B-cell-depleted T cells, or PBMCs supplied cDNA or gDNA.

This CDR3 has 13 residues. The V and J ends lost 4 bases and 4 bases respectively, with 9 bases between them. From germline, CDR1 is SGHRS and CDR2 YFSETQ. In the authors' methods: Cell counts per sample came from amplifying reference gene primers. The assay was immunoSEQ multiplex PCR, and TCRdb's table has in-frame clones only and misses some. V, J and clone size were drawn from that table, and D and trimming were deduced from the DNA. Among about 260,000 clones listed, over 70% were seen once. While infection was still active, Seattle patients were enrolled and then followed longitudinally. Sequenced material: peripheral blood. The origin of this receptor is a woman between 65 and 79 years old with COVID-19, enrolled during active disease. This sequence joins TRBV5-1 and TRBJ1-3; D is possibly TRBD1 (6 bases). The CDR3 loop reads CASSQDSGNTIYF. The DNA of the CDR3 is TGCGCCAGCAGCCAGGACAGCGGAAACACCATATATTTT.